This T cell receptor beta chain was obtained from a study of neurological immune-mediated disorders. The table lists this clonotype with many counts. Every sequencing run generated in excess of 180 million TCR-beta sequences. These sequences covered 15-18 subjects. TCRdb itself ran the 5' RACE reads through MiXCR, one entry per CDR3 protein. The sample holds 75,000 to 90,000 distinct CDR3 sequences, 10% seen once. The healthy controls volunteered at a blood bank in Maryland, USA. V shed 3 bases and J shed 6 bases, with 18 bases lying between them. The CDR3 sequence is 15 residues long. The germline V gene has CDR1 SGHAT and CDR2 FQNNGV.

This TCR came from a man aged 35 to 55 in good health. This chain links TRBV11-2 with TRBJ2-7; possible D gene TRBD2, 7 bases. Sequencing was carried out using PBMCs. The DNA for the CDR3 is TGTGCCAGCAGCTTGGGGAGGGGGGCCGCACTCGAGCAGTACTTC. It yields the protein CASSLGRGAALEQYF.